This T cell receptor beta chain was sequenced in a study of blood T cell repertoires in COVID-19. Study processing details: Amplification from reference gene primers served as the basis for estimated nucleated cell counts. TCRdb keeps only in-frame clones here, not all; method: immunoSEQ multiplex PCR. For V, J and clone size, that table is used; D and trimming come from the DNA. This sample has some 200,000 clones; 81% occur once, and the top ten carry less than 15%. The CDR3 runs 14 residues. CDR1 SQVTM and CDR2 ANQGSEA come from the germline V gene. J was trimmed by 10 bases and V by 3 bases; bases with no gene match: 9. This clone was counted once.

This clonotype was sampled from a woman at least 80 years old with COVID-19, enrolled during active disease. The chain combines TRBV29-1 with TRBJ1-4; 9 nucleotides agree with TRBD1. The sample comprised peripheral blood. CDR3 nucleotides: TGCAGCGTTGATCCCGGGACAGGGATAGGAAAACTGTTTTTT. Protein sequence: CSVDPGTGIGKLFF.